The subject of this entry is one T cell receptor (beta chain). Antigen: not known. The entry originates in a study of T-cell reconstitution after alpha-beta-depleted transplantation in children. General study results and limits: Newly produced T cells mostly accounted for T-cell counts and diversity one year post-transplant. After transplant, at about two months, alpha-beta T cells were reportedly derived from several hundred expanded graft clones.

The TCRbeta library was prepared with unique molecular identifiers. TCRdb passed the PCR reads through MiXCR, listing each CDR3 protein once. The table lists about 400,000 distinct CDR3 sequences, 15% to 20% of them singletons. CDR1 SGHAT and CDR2 FQNNGV come from the germline V gene. This CDR3 spans 16 amino acids. V dropped 1 base and J dropped 2; count of bases not matched to a gene: 5. The chain links TRBV11-2 to TRBJ2-7; TRBD1 matches at 10 bases. This material consisted of PBMCs, mostly from graft donor cells, taken 360 days after TCRalphabeta/CD19-depleted stem cell transplant. The clonotype originates from a boy under two years old who had a stem cell transplant for Wiskott-Aldrich syndrome, so the T cells may come from the graft donor. CDR3 coding DNA: TGTGCCAGCAGCTTAGTCGGGACAGGGGAAGCCTACGAGCAGTACTTC. Its protein is CASSLVGTGEAYEQYF.